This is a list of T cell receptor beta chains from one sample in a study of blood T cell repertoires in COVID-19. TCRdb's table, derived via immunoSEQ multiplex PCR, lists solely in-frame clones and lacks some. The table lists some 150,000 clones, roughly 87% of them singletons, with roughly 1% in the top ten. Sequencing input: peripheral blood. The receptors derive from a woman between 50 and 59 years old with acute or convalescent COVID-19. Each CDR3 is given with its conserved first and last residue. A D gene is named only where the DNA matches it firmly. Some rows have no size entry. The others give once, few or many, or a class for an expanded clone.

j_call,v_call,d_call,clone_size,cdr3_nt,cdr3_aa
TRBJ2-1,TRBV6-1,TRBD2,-,TGTGCCAGCAGTGAAGCGCTTCCAGCGGGAGAAGGGAATGAGCAGTTCTTC,CASSEALPAGEGNEQFF
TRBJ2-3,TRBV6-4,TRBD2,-,TGTGCCAGCAGTATGGGACTAGCGGACACAGATACGCAGTATTTT,CASSMGLADTDTQYF
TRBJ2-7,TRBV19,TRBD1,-,TGTGCCAGTAGTAGTGGACAGGGGTTAGCCTACGAGCAGTACTTC,CASSSGQGLAYEQYF
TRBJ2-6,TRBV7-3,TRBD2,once,TGTGCCAGCAGCTTAGGACTAGCGCCACCCCCAGCTGGGGCCAACGTCCTGACTTTC,CASSLGLAPPPAGANVLTF
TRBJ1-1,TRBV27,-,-,TGTGCCAGCAGTTTATACGGCCGGGGCACTGAAGCTTTCTTT,CASSLYGRGTEAFF
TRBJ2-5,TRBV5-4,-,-,TGTGCCAGCAGCTTGGTAGGGGGTGCACAAGAGACCCAGTACTTC,CASSLVGGAQETQYF
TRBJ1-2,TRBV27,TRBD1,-,TGTGCCAGCACCCGCGGGACAGGGGACAATAGCTACACCTTC,CASTRGTGDNSYTF
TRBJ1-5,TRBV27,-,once,TGTGCCAGCAAGTCTGGGAGGGGCCCTTATAGCAATCAGCCCCAGCATTTT,CASKSGRGPYSNQPQHF
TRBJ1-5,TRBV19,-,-,TGTGCCAGTAGTAGATACAGGGAGGGGAGCAATCAGCCCCAGCATTTT,CASSRYREGSNQPQHF
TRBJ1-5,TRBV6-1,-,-,TGTGCCAGCAGTGAAAACGGGGTTCGCAATCAGCCCCAGCATTTT,CASSENGVRNQPQHF
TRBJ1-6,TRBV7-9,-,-,TGTGCCAGCAGCTTAGCGCAAGAGTCACCCCTCCACTTT,CASSLAQESPLHF
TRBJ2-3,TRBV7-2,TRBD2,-,TGTGCCAGCAGCTTAACTAGCGGTACGCAGTATTTT,CASSLTSGTQYF
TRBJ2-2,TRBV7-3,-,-,TGTGCCAGCAGCTTAGTGCCTAGGACCGGGGAGCTGTTTTTT,CASSLVPRTGELFF
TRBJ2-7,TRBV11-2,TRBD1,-,TGTGCCAGCAGCTTAGATCAGGGGGCCCAGCTCTCCTACGAGCAGTACTTC,CASSLDQGAQLSYEQYF
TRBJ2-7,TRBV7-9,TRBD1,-,TGTGCCAGCAGCTCGGAAGGGACAGCTTCCTACGAGCAGTACTTC,CASSSEGTASYEQYF
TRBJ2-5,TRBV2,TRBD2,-,TGTGCCAGCAGTGGACTAGCGGGAGCGGAGGAGACCCAGTACTTC,CASSGLAGAEETQYF
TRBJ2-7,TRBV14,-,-,TGTGCCAGCAGCCAAGTACGGGTCTATCTGCGCGACGAGCAGTACTTC,CASSQVRVYLRDEQYF
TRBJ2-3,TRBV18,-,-,TGTGCCAGCTCGCTTAATGGCCAGGGTAGCACAGATACGCAGTATTTT,CASSLNGQGSTDTQYF
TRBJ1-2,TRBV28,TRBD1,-,TGTGCCAGCAGTAATGGACAGGGGGTCTTCTTC,CASSNGQGVFF
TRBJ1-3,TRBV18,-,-,TGTGCCAGCTCGGGGCCACCGATGAGCTCTGGAAACACCATATATTTT,CASSGPPMSSGNTIYF
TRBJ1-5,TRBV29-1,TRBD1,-,TGCAGCGTCGGACAGGGGGAATATCAGCCCCAGCATTTT,CSVGQGEYQPQHF
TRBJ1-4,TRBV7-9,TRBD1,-,TGTGCCAGCAACCTCGGACAGGGGGGAGAAAAACTGTTTTTT,CASNLGQGGEKLFF
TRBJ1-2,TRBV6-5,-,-,TGTGCCAGCGCCGGACAACAGGGACCCCTAGGCTACACCTTC,CASAGQQGPLGYTF